The 28 T cell receptor beta chains reported below all come from one sample, sequenced in a study of T cells expressing NK-cell markers (dated by TCRdb to between 2020 and 2021). The library came from 5' RACE. TCRdb lists the instrument as Illumina HiSeq 2000. The reads went through TCRdb reprocessing, and each CDR3 protein sequence gets one entry with no DNA. The sample table holds roughly 420,000 distinct CDR3 sequences. Roughly 8% of the sample comes from the top ten. Sample: blood T cells: a sorted CD56 or NKG2C T cell subset, CD4+ or CD8+ T cells, or bulk PBMC T cells (not recorded which). The receptors come from a woman aged 18 to 75 in good health.

This chain links TRBV11-2 with TRBJ2-5; TCRdb returns TRBD1, unconfirmable since there is no DNA. The CDR3 extends over 15 amino acids. CDR1 and CDR2 from the germline V gene are SGHAT and FQNNGV. The CDR3 spells CASSLPGTDQETQYF.

The gene calls are TRBV15 and TRBJ1-5; TCRdb returns TRBD1, unconfirmable since there is no DNA. Germline assignment: CDR1 LNHNV and CDR2 YYDKDF (reference sequence). This CDR3 has 15 residues. The chain's CDR3 is CATSRQGGSNQPQHF.

The chain is built from TRBV5-8 and TRBJ1-3. Germline CDR1 SGHTS, CDR2 YDEGEE. The CDR3 length is 16 residues. CDR3 residues: CASSSVGETSGNTIYF.

The chain employs TRBV20-1 and TRBJ2-7; TCRdb designates TRBD2, a call that cannot be tested without DNA. Germline V gene sequence: CDR1 DFQATT, CDR2 SNEGSKA (reference sequence). There are 17 residues in the CDR3. Here the CDR3 reads CSVRRTSGRVLLYEQYF.

The J gene is TRBJ2-3, the V gene TRBV13. This CDR3 spans 11 amino acids. Germline CDR1 PRHDT, CDR2 FYEKMQ (reference sequence). The chain's CDR3 is CASSSFDTQYF.

This chain uses TRBV27 with TRBJ2-3; as DNA is missing, the TRBD2 call by TCRdb cannot be tested. This CDR3 is built from 22 residues. CDR1 and CDR2 from the germline V gene are MNHEY and SMNVEV (reference sequence). The CDR3 protein is CASSLSRATSGGTPHTTDTQYF.

V and J are TRBV6-1 and TRBJ2-1; the TCRdb D gene call, TRBD1, has no DNA to confirm it. The germline gives CDR1 MNHNS, CDR2 SASEGT. The CDR3 sequence is 15 residues long. The CDR3 protein is CASRVSVPPYNEQFF.

The rearrangement links TRBV18 to TRBJ1-5. Germline loops: CDR1 KGHSH, CDR2 LQKENI. The CDR3 extends over 13 amino acids. This CDR3 reads CASSTGGDQPQHF.

V gene TRBV20-1 combines with J gene TRBJ2-3. This CDR3 has 17 amino acids. Germline values: CDR1 DFQATT, CDR2 SNEGSKA (reference sequence). The chain's CDR3 is CSARPLVDSPRTDTQYF.

The chain is built from TRBV10-2 and TRBJ2-5; TCRdb's D call of TRBD2 is untestable without DNA. Germline CDR1 is WSHSY and CDR2 is SAAADI. The CDR3 sequence is 15 residues long. The CDR3 is CASSDLAGAQETQYF.

The rearrangement links TRBV7-7 to TRBJ2-5; TCRdb's assignment of TRBD2 cannot be checked, as there is no DNA. The CDR3 extends over 17 amino acids. Germline V lookup: CDR1 SSHAT, CDR2 FNYEAQ (reference sequence). CDR3 in amino acids: CASSSSPSGGAWGTQYF. Together with reference TRBV7-7 and TRBJ2-5, the CDR3 gives the full variable domain: GAGVSQSPRYKVTKRGQDVTLRCDPISSHATLYWYQQALGQGPEFLTYFNYEAQPDKSGLPSDRFSAERPEGSISTLTIQRTEQRDSAMYRCASSSSPSGGAWGTQYFGPGTRLLVL.

The rearrangement links TRBV12-3 or TRBV12-4 to TRBJ2-4. There are 15 residues in the CDR3. CDR3 sequence reads: CASSLGERAKNIQYF.

The V call is TRBV3-1, the J call TRBJ2-7; the TCRdb call, TRBD2, lacks DNA for checking. Germline lookup yields CDR1 LGHDT and CDR2 YNNKEL (reference sequence). The CDR3 runs 15 residues. The CDR3 region is CASSQDPGLASEQYF.

V gene TRBV20-1 combines with J gene TRBJ2-1; the D gene TCRdb calls, TRBD1, cannot be checked with no DNA. This CDR3 comprises 13 residues. Germline-derived CDR1 and CDR2 are DFQATT and SNEGSKA (reference sequence). This CDR3 reads CSALPDLGNEQFF.

The chain couples TRBV6-1 to TRBJ2-2; checking the TCRdb D call of TRBD2 is not possible without DNA. The germline CDR1 and CDR2 sequences are MNHNS and SASEGT. There are 16 residues in the CDR3. CDR3 region: CASSLGRLAGAGELFF.

V and J are TRBV20-1 and TRBJ2-7; TCRdb's D call of TRBD2 is untestable without DNA. This CDR3 is built from 13 residues. Germline loops: CDR1 DFQATT, CDR2 SNEGSKA (reference sequence). CDR3 sequence: CSLTSGSIYEQYF.

The chain carries TRBV7-2 and TRBJ2-7. The V gene's germline CDR1 is SGHTA and CDR2 FQGNSA. This CDR3 contains 15 residues. The CDR3 is CASSLARVGAYEQYF.

V usage is TRBV5-6 and J usage is TRBJ2-1; the D call from TCRdb, TRBD2, cannot be confirmed without DNA. Looked up from germline, CDR1 is SGHDT and CDR2 is YYEEEE. The CDR3 sequence is 15 residues long. The CDR3 spells CASSLLGAGYNEQFF.

The J gene is TRBJ2-1, the V gene TRBV11-2; TCRdb designates TRBD1, a call that cannot be tested without DNA. The CDR3 loop spans 19 amino acids. Per germline, CDR1 SGHAT and CDR2 FQNNGV. The CDR3 protein is CASSRPARGAPGAYNEQFF.

This chain uses TRBV7-2 with TRBJ1-3. The CDR3 totals 16 residues. Germline loops: CDR1 SGHTA, CDR2 FQGNSA. CDR3 in amino acids: CASSLGDGRSGNTIYF.

The chain joins TRBV19 to TRBJ2-2; the TCRdb call, TRBD1, lacks DNA for checking. Germline V gene lookup returns CDR1 LNHDA and CDR2 SQIVND (reference sequence). The CDR3 length is 13 residues. The CDR3 region is CASSHRGNGELFF.

The genes are TRBV7-9 and TRBJ1-4; TCRdb's D call of TRBD1 is untestable without DNA. The CDR3 is made up of 15 amino acids. Germline CDR1 and CDR2: SEHNR and FQNEAQ (reference sequence). This CDR3 is CASSPRQEANEKLFF.

This chain uses TRBV12-3 or TRBV12-4 with TRBJ2-5. The CDR3 loop spans 13 amino acids. CDR3 residues: CASSLSTKETQYF.

V and J are TRBV5-1 and TRBJ2-7; TCRdb proposes TRBD1, but this gene call is untestable without DNA. CDR1 is SGHRS, CDR2 YFSETQ, per germline. The CDR3 loop spans 14 amino acids. This CDR3 is CASSPGTGTYEQYF.

The chain is built from TRBV5-1 and TRBJ2-5; TCRdb outputs TRBD1, but without DNA this stays unchecked. CDR1 is SGHRS and CDR2 is YFSETQ in the germline V gene. CDR3 length: 14 residues. CDR3 region: CASSRDSALGTQYF.

The chain combines TRBV2 with TRBJ1-2; absent DNA, TCRdb's TRBD1 call cannot be checked. CDR1 and CDR2 (germline): SNHLY, FYNNEI. This CDR3 is 13 amino acids long. This CDR3 reads CASRRGDIYGYTF.

V is TRBV4-3 and J is TRBJ1-6; TCRdb's D call of TRBD1 is untestable without DNA. Germline V gene sequence: CDR1 LGHNA, CDR2 YSLEER. The CDR3 runs to 13 residues. CDR3: CASSRGWNSPLHF.

The chain is built from TRBV5-4 and TRBJ2-2; TCRdb indicates TRBD2, and absent DNA this call remains unverified. This CDR3 is built from 15 residues. CDR1 SGHNT and CDR2 YYREEE come from the germline V gene (reference sequence). The CDR3 is CASSLERKNTGELFF.